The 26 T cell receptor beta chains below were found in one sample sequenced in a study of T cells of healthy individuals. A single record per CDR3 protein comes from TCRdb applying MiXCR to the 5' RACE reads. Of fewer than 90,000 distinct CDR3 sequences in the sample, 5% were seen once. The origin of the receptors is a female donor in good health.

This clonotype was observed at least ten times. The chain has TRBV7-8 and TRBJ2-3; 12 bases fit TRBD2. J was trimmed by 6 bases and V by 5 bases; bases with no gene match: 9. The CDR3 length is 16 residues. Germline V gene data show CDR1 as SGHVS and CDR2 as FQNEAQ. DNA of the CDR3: TGTGCCAGCAGCCTTCGACTAGCGGGAGAGTACGATACGCAGTATTTT. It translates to CASSLRLAGEYDTQYF.

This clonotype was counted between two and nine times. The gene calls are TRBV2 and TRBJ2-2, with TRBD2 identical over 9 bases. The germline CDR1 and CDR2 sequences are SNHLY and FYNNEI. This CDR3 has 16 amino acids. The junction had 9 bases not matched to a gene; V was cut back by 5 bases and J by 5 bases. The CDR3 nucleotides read TGTGCCAGCAGTACCACCGGGACTAGCTTAACCGGGGAGCTGTTTTTT. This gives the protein CASSTTGTSLTGELFF.

CDR3 amino acids: CASSPGRNTYGYTF. The DNA of the CDR3 is TGTGCCAGTAGTCCGGGACGGAATACCTATGGCTACACCTTC. The chain carries TRBV19 and TRBJ1-2, with D tentatively TRBD1 (5 bases). This CDR3 contains 14 residues. Germline CDR1 and CDR2: LNHDA and SQIVND (reference sequence). V was trimmed by 5 bases and J by 4 bases, leaving 14 bases between them. The full variable domain, in which reference TRBV19 and TRBJ1-2 provide the parts outside the CDR3, is DGGITQSPKYLFRKEGQNVTLSCEQNLNHDAMYWYRQDPGQGLRLIYYSQIVNDFQKGDIAEGYSVSREKKESFPLTVTSAQKNPTAFYLCASSPGRNTYGYTFGSGTRLTVV.

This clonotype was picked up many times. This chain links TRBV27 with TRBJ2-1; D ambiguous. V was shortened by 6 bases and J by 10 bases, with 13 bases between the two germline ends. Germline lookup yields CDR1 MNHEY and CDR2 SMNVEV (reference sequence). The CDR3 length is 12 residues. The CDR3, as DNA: TGTGCCAGCAGACAACCCGGACGAGAGCAGTTCTTC. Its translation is CASRQPGREQFF.

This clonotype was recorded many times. The CDR3 loop reads CATSSVLGGETQYF. The CDR3 DNA reads TGTGCCACCAGCAGCGTACTAGGGGGAGAGACCCAGTACTTC. The chain has TRBV15 and TRBJ2-5; possible D gene TRBD1, 6 bases. Germline CDR1 and CDR2: LNHNV and YYDKDF (reference sequence). The CDR3 contains 14 residues. The V end was cut by 3 bases, the J end by 4 bases, with 12 bases between.

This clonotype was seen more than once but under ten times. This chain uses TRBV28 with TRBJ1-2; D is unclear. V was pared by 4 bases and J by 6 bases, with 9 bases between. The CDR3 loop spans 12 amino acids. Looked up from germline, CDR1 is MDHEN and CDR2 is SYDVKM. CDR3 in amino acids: CASSSGFDGYTF. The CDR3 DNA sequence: TGTGCCAGCAGTTCGGGGTTCGATGGCTACACCTTC.

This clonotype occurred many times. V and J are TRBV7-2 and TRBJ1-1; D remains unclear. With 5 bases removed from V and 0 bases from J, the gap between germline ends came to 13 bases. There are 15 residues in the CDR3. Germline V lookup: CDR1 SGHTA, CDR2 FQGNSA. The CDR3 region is CASSRTLAMNTEAFF. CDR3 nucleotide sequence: TGTGCCAGCAGCAGGACGCTCGCCATGAACACTGAAGCTTTCTTT.

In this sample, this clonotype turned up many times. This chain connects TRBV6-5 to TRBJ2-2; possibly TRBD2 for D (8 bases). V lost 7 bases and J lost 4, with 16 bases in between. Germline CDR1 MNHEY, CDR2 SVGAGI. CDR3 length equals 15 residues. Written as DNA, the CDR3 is TGTGCCAGCAACAGGGGACTAGTGGGCACCGGGGAGCTGTTTTTT. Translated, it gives CASNRGLVGTGELFF.

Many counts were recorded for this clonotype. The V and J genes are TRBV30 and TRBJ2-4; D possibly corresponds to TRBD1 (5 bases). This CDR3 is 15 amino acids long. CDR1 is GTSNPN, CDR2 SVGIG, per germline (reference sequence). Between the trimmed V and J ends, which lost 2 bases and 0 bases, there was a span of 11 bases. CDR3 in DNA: TGTGCCTGGAGTAGCAGGGATCTAGCCAAAAACATTCAGTACTTC. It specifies CAWSSRDLAKNIQYF.

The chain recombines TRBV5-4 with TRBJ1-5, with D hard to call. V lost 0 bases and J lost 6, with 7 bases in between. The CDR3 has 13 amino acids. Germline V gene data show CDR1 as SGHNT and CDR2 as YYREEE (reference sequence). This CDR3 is CASSLAGSQPQHF. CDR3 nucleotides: TGTGCCAGCAGCTTGGCGGGGTCTCAGCCCCAGCATTTT.

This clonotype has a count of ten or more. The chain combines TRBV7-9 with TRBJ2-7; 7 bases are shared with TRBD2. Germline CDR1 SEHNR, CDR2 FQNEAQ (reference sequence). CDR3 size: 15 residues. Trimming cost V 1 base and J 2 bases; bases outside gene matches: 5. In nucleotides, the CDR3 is TGTGCCAGCAGCTTAGTGTCTGGGAGGGCCTACGAGCAGTACTTC. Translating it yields CASSLVSGRAYEQYF.

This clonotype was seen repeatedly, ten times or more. The CDR3 DNA follows: TGCAGCGTTGCCCTTACTAGCGGGAGGGCCAGGGTTCCAGATACGCAGTATTTT. Translated: CSVALTSGRARVPDTQYF. The genes are TRBV29-1 and TRBJ2-3, with TRBD2 matching 13 bases. This CDR3 comprises 18 residues. The germline CDR1 and CDR2 sequences are SQVTM and ANQGSEA. Trimming at V came to 4 bases and at J to 4 bases, leaving 14 bases not matched to a gene.

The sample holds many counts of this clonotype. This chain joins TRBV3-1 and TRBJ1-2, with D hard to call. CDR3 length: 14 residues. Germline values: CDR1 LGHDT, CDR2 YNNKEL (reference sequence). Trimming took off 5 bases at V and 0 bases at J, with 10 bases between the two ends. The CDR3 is CASSFDATNYGYTF. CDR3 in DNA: TGTGCCAGCAGCTTCGATGCTACTAACTATGGCTACACCTTC. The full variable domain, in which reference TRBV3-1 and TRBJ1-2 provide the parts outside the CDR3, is DTAVSQTPKYLVTQMGNDKSIKCEQNLGHDTMYWYKQDSKKFLKIMFSYNNKELIINETVPNRFSPKSPDKAHLNLHINSLELGDSAVYFCASSFDATNYGYTFGSGTRLTVV.

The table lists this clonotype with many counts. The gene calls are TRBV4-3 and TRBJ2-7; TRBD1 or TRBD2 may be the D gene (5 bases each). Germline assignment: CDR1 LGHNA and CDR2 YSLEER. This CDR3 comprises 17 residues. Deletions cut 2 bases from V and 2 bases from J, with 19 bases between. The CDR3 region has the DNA TGCGCCAGCAGCCAAAGGGATCGGGGCCCCCGAGCCTACGAGCAGTACTTC. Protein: CASSQRDRGPRAYEQYF.

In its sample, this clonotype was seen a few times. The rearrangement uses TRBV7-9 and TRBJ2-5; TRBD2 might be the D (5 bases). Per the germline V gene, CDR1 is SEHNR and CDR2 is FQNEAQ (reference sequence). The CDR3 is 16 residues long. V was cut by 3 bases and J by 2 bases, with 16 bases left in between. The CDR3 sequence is CASSFEGAFLQETQYF. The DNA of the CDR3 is TGTGCCAGCAGCTTCGAGGGAGCCTTCCTTCAAGAGACCCAGTACTTC.

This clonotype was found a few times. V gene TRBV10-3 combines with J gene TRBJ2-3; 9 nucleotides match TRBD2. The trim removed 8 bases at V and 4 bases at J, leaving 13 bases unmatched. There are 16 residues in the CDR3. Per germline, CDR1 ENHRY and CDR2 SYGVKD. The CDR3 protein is CAIGPGHSGSSDTQYF. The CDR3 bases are TGTGCCATCGGACCTGGACATAGCGGGAGCTCAGATACGCAGTATTTT.

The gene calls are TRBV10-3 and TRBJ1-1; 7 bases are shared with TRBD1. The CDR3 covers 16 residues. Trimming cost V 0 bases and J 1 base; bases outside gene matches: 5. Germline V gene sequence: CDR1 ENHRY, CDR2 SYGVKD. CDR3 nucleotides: TGTGCCATCAGTGAGTCGGGGCAGGGGGGGAACACTGAAGCTTTCTTT. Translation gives CAISESGQGGNTEAFF.

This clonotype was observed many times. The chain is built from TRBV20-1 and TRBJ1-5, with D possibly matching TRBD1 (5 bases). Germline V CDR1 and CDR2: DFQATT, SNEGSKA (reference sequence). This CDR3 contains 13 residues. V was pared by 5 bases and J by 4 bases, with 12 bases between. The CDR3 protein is CSARDGGNQPQHF. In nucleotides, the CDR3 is TGCAGTGCTCGTGACGGGGGAAATCAGCCCCAGCATTTT.

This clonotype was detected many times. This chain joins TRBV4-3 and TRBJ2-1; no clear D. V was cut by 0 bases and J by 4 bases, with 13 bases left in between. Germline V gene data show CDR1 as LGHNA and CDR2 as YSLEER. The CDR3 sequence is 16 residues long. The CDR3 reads CASSQEARGGYNEQFF. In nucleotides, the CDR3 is TGCGCCAGCAGCCAAGAAGCCCGCGGTGGGTACAATGAGCAGTTCTTC.

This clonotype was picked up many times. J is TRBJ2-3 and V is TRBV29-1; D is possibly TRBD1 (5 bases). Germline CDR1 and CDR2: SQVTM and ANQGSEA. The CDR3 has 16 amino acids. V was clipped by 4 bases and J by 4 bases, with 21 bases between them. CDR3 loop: CSVGGADWVAADTQYF. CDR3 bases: TGCAGCGTTGGTGGGGCCGACTGGGTCGCGGCAGATACGCAGTATTTT.

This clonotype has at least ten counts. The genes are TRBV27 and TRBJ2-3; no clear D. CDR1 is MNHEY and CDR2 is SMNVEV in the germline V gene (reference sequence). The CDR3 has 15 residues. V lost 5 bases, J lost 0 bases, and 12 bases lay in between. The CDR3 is CASSDSQTSTDTQYF. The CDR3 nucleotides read TGTGCCAGCAGTGACTCACAAACTAGCACAGATACGCAGTATTTT.

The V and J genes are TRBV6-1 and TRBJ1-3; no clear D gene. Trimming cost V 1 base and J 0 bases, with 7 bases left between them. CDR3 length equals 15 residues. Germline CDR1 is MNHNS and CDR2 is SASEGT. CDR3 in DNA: TGTGCCAGCAGTGAAGGGGCATTCTCTGGAAACACCATATATTTT. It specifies CASSEGAFSGNTIYF.

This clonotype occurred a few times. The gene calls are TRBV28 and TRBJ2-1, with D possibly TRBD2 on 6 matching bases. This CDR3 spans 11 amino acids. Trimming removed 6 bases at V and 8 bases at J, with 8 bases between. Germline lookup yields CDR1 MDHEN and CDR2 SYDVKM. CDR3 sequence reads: CASRLAYEQFF. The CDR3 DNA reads TGTGCCAGCAGACTAGCCTATGAGCAGTTCTTC.

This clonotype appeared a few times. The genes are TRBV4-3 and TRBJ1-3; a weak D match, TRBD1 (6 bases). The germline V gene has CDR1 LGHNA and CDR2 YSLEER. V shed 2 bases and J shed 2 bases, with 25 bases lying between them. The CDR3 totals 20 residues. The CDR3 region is CASSQTQFIRDIGTGNTIYF. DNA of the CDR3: TGCGCCAGCAGCCAAACGCAGTTCATTCGGGACATTGGCACTGGAAACACCATATATTTT.

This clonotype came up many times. CDR3: CSARGDRSSSYEQYF. In nucleotides, the CDR3 is TGCAGTGCTAGGGGGGACAGGAGTAGCTCCTACGAGCAGTACTTC. The rearrangement joins TRBV20-1 to TRBJ2-7, with TRBD1 identical over 8 bases. Germline V gives CDR1 DFQATT, CDR2 SNEGSKA (reference sequence). The CDR3 consists of 15 residues. The V and J ends lost 3 bases and 0 bases, in that order; junction bases with no gene match: 7.

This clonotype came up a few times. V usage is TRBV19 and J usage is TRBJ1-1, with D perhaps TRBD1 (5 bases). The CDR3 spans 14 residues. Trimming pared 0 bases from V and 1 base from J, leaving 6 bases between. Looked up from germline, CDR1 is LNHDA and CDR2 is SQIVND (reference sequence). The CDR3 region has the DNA TGTGCCAGTAGTATAGATGACAGGAACACTGAAGCTTTCTTT. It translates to CASSIDDRNTEAFF. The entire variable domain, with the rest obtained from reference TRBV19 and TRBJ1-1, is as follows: DGGITQSPKYLFRKEGQNVTLSCEQNLNHDAMYWYRQDPGQGLRLIYYSQIVNDFQKGDIAEGYSVSREKKESFPLTVTSAQKNPTAFYLCASSIDDRNTEAFFGQGTRLTVV.